Listed below are T cell receptor beta chains from one sample, sequenced in a study of cytotoxic CD8 clonotypes in ibrutinib-treated CLL. Sequencing used immunoSEQ multiplex PCR; TCRdb keeps in-frame clones, though not all of them. This table holds 150,000 or so clones, about 79% found once. The specimen was PBMCs, collected after 12 months of ibrutinib treatment. These receptors all come from a human donor with chronic lymphocytic leukemia. Each CDR3 is given with its conserved first and last residue. A D gene is named only where the DNA matches it firmly. Clone size is stated in some rows and not others, as once, few, many or a class when expanded.

abundance: -; len: 12; j_gene: TRBJ2-7; v_gene: TRBV6-5; d_gene: -; CDR3aa: CASMGLAYEQYF; CDR3nt: TGTGCCAGCATGGGACTTGCCTACGAGCAGTACTTC
abundance: -; len: 15; j_gene: TRBJ2-7; v_gene: TRBV28; d_gene: TRBD1; CDR3aa: CASSFPGTGWYEQYF; CDR3nt: TGTGCCAGCAGTTTCCCCGGGACAGGGTGGTACGAGCAGTACTTC
abundance: -; len: 15; j_gene: TRBJ2-3; v_gene: TRBV7-8; d_gene: -; CDR3aa: CASRRTGSSTDTQYF; CDR3nt: TGTGCCAGCAGGCGGACGGGATCTAGCACAGATACGCAGTATTTT
abundance: -; len: 16; j_gene: TRBJ1-4; v_gene: TRBV5-6; d_gene: TRBD1; CDR3aa: CASRKLGRTGDEKLFF; CDR3nt: TGTGCCAGCAGGAAACTAGGAAGGACAGGGGATGAAAAACTGTTTTTT
abundance: -; len: 14; j_gene: TRBJ1-1; v_gene: TRBV9; d_gene: -; CDR3aa: CASSPRGVNTEAFF; CDR3nt: TGTGCCAGCAGCCCCCGGGGAGTGAACACTGAAGCTTTCTTT
abundance: once; len: 15; j_gene: TRBJ2-1; v_gene: TRBV4-3; d_gene: TRBD2; CDR3aa: CASSPRLAEHNEQFF; CDR3nt: TGCGCCAGCAGCCCCCGACTAGCGGAACACAATGAGCAGTTCTTC
abundance: -; len: 13; j_gene: TRBJ2-7; v_gene: TRBV29-1; d_gene: -; CDR3aa: CSVGGFNSYEQYF; CDR3nt: TGCAGCGTTGGGGGCTTTAACTCCTACGAGCAGTACTTC
abundance: -; len: 14; j_gene: TRBJ2-1; v_gene: TRBV14; d_gene: TRBD2; CDR3aa: CASSQAASGGKQFF; CDR3nt: TGTGCCAGCAGCCAGGCCGCTAGCGGGGGAAAGCAGTTCTTC
abundance: -; len: 14; j_gene: TRBJ2-5; v_gene: TRBV5-1; d_gene: -; CDR3aa: CASSWRTPQETQYF; CDR3nt: TGCGCCAGCAGCTGGCGGACGCCCCAAGAGACCCAGTACTTC
abundance: -; len: 16; j_gene: TRBJ2-3; v_gene: TRBV30; d_gene: TRBD2; CDR3aa: CAWSPLLAGITDTQYF; CDR3nt: TGTGCCTGGAGTCCCCTTTTAGCGGGTATCACAGATACGCAGTATTTT
abundance: -; len: 16; j_gene: TRBJ2-7; v_gene: TRBV14; d_gene: -; CDR3aa: CASSPRTGRRSYEQYF; CDR3nt: TGTGCCAGCAGCCCTCGGACGGGCAGGCGATCCTACGAGCAGTACTTC
abundance: -; len: 14; j_gene: TRBJ2-7; v_gene: TRBV7-3; d_gene: TRBD2; CDR3aa: CASSRAGGSYEQYF; CDR3nt: TGTGCCAGCAGCAGAGCGGGAGGGTCTTACGAGCAGTACTTC
abundance: -; len: 15; j_gene: TRBJ1-2; v_gene: TRBV6-5; d_gene: -; CDR3aa: CASSAGTGDNYGYTF; CDR3nt: TGTGCCAGCAGTGCAGGGACTGGAGATAACTATGGCTACACCTTC
abundance: -; len: 14; j_gene: TRBJ2-1; v_gene: TRBV5-4; d_gene: -; CDR3aa: CASSLAGASHEQFF; CDR3nt: TGTGCCAGCAGCTTGGCCGGCGCGTCACATGAGCAGTTCTTC
abundance: -; len: 15; j_gene: TRBJ2-7; v_gene: TRBV4-2; d_gene: TRBD1; CDR3aa: CASSQDPGQGREQYF; CDR3nt: TGTGCCAGCAGCCAAGATCCCGGACAGGGGCGCGAGCAGTACTTC
abundance: -; len: 19; j_gene: TRBJ2-2; v_gene: TRBV7-6; d_gene: TRBD2; CDR3aa: CASSLAVSGRTFGGGELFF; CDR3nt: TGTGCCAGCAGCTTAGCAGTTAGCGGGAGGACCTTCGGGGGCGGGGAGCTGTTTTTT
abundance: -; len: 16; j_gene: TRBJ2-1; v_gene: TRBV7-9; d_gene: TRBD2; CDR3aa: CASSLGAGGTYNEQFF; CDR3nt: TGTGCCAGCAGCTTGGGGGCGGGAGGGACCTACAATGAGCAGTTCTTC
abundance: -; len: 13; j_gene: TRBJ1-1; v_gene: TRBV13; d_gene: -; CDR3aa: CASSERVNTEAFF; CDR3nt: TGTGCCAGCAGCGAGAGGGTGAACACTGAAGCTTTCTTT
abundance: -; len: 13; j_gene: TRBJ2-1; v_gene: TRBV5-6; d_gene: -; CDR3aa: CASSLSSYNEQFF; CDR3nt: TGTGCCAGCAGCTTAAGCTCCTACAATGAGCAGTTCTTC
abundance: -; len: 18; j_gene: TRBJ1-5; v_gene: TRBV7-8; d_gene: -; CDR3aa: CASSLDYRRGTSNQPQHF; CDR3nt: TGTGCCAGCAGCTTAGATTATAGGAGGGGCACGAGCAATCAGCCCCAGCATTTT
abundance: -; len: 15; j_gene: TRBJ1-1; v_gene: TRBV5-1; d_gene: -; CDR3aa: CASSLGRAQGTEAFF; CDR3nt: TGCGCCAGCAGCTTGGGGAGGGCACAGGGCACTGAAGCTTTCTTT
abundance: -; len: 16; j_gene: TRBJ2-2; v_gene: TRBV4-1; d_gene: -; CDR3aa: CASSPTSKRNTGELFF; CDR3nt: TGCGCCAGCAGCCCGACATCCAAGCGGAACACCGGGGAGCTGTTTTTT
abundance: once; len: 14; j_gene: TRBJ1-1; v_gene: TRBV6-1; d_gene: -; CDR3aa: CASRDSLLAFEAFF; CDR3nt: TGTGCCAGCAGGGACAGCCTGCTTGCCTTTGAAGCTTTCTTT
abundance: -; len: 15; j_gene: TRBJ2-7; v_gene: TRBV7-3; d_gene: TRBD2; CDR3aa: CASSELASHSYEQYF; CDR3nt: TGTGCCAGCAGCGAACTAGCGAGCCACTCCTACGAGCAGTACTTC
abundance: once; len: 17; j_gene: TRBJ2-7; v_gene: TRBV7-2; d_gene: TRBD2; CDR3aa: CASSPRGAGASSYEQYF; CDR3nt: TGTGCCAGCAGCCCTCGCGGGGCGGGAGCCTCCTCCTACGAGCAGTACTTC
abundance: -; len: 17; j_gene: TRBJ2-7; v_gene: TRBV18; d_gene: -; CDR3aa: CASSPRSDWTAEGEQYF; CDR3nt: TGTGCCAGCTCACCAAGGTCGGACTGGACCGCTGAGGGCGAGCAGTACTTC
abundance: -; len: 16; j_gene: TRBJ1-2; v_gene: TRBV19; d_gene: -; CDR3aa: CASSGIGGQRDYGYTF; CDR3nt: TGTGCCAGTAGTGGTATTGGTGGGCAGAGGGACTATGGCTACACCTTC
abundance: -; len: 14; j_gene: TRBJ2-7; v_gene: TRBV6-6; d_gene: -; CDR3aa: CASNNDRISYEQYF; CDR3nt: TGTGCCAGCAATAACGACAGGATCTCCTACGAGCAGTACTTC
abundance: -; len: 14; j_gene: TRBJ2-3; v_gene: TRBV11-3; d_gene: TRBD2; CDR3aa: CASSLSGITDTQYF; CDR3nt: TGTGCCAGCAGCCTCAGCGGGATCACAGATACGCAGTATTTT
abundance: few; len: 15; j_gene: TRBJ2-5; v_gene: TRBV5-1; d_gene: -; CDR3aa: CASSLVGQGGETQYF; CDR3nt: TGCGCCAGCAGCTTGGTCGGGCAGGGTGGCGAGACCCAGTACTTC
abundance: -; len: 19; j_gene: TRBJ2-6; v_gene: TRBV11-3; d_gene: TRBD2; CDR3aa: CASSHGLAGGPTGANVLTF; CDR3nt: TGTGCCAGCAGCCATGGACTAGCGGGAGGGCCTACTGGGGCCAACGTCCTGACTTTC
abundance: -; len: 15; j_gene: TRBJ1-4; v_gene: TRBV14; d_gene: -; CDR3aa: CASSQTDWWDEKLFF; CDR3nt: TGTGCCAGCAGCCAAACTGATTGGTGGGATGAAAAACTGTTTTTT
abundance: -; len: 14; j_gene: TRBJ1-2; v_gene: TRBV28; d_gene: TRBD1; CDR3aa: CASRTGQSNYGYTF; CDR3nt: TGTGCCAGCAGGACGGGACAGTCTAACTATGGCTACACCTTC
abundance: -; len: 17; j_gene: TRBJ2-3; v_gene: TRBV9; d_gene: TRBD2; CDR3aa: CASSVVTSGSFTDTQYF; CDR3nt: TGTGCCAGCAGCGTAGTAACTAGCGGGAGTTTTACAGATACGCAGTATTTT
abundance: few; len: 15; j_gene: TRBJ1-4; v_gene: TRBV7-9; d_gene: -; CDR3aa: CASSLGGGLFEKLFF; CDR3nt: TGTGCCAGCAGCTTAGGTGGGGGGCTGTTTGAAAAACTGTTTTTT
abundance: -; len: 15; j_gene: TRBJ1-1; v_gene: TRBV27; d_gene: -; CDR3aa: CASREGFLLGTEAFF; CDR3nt: TGTGCCAGCCGGGAGGGATTTCTCTTGGGCACTGAAGCTTTCTTT
abundance: -; len: 17; j_gene: TRBJ1-1; v_gene: TRBV7-9; d_gene: -; CDR3aa: CASSLIWGLGMNTEAFF; CDR3nt: TGTGCCAGCAGCTTAATCTGGGGTTTGGGGATGAACACTGAAGCTTTCTTT
abundance: -; len: 14; j_gene: TRBJ2-7; v_gene: TRBV5-1; d_gene: -; CDR3aa: CASSLGAPVDEQYF; CDR3nt: TGCGCCAGCAGCTTGGGCGCGCCGGTGGACGAGCAGTACTTC
abundance: -; len: 14; j_gene: TRBJ2-5; v_gene: TRBV5-1; d_gene: -; CDR3aa: CASSLDRFQETQYF; CDR3nt: TGCGCCAGCAGCTTGGACAGATTCCAAGAGACCCAGTACTTC
abundance: -; len: 13; j_gene: TRBJ2-7; v_gene: TRBV6-5; d_gene: -; CDR3aa: CASSYSPSYEQYF; CDR3nt: TGTGCCAGCAGTTATAGCCCCAGCTACGAGCAGTACTTC
abundance: once; len: 14; j_gene: TRBJ1-5; v_gene: TRBV10-3; d_gene: -; CDR3aa: CATHQSYSNQPQHF; CDR3nt: TGTGCCACCCATCAGTCGTATAGCAATCAGCCCCAGCATTTT
abundance: -; len: 16; j_gene: TRBJ2-1; v_gene: TRBV9; d_gene: -; CDR3aa: CASSVSGQSPYNEQFF; CDR3nt: TGTGCCAGCAGCGTATCTGGACAAAGCCCCTACAATGAGCAGTTCTTC
abundance: few; len: 15; j_gene: TRBJ1-3; v_gene: TRBV4-1; d_gene: -; CDR3aa: CASSQDWSSGNTIYF; CDR3nt: TGCGCCAGCAGCCAAGACTGGAGCTCTGGAAACACCATATATTTT
abundance: -; len: 15; j_gene: TRBJ2-3; v_gene: TRBV7-9; d_gene: TRBD2; CDR3aa: CASSSEREYTDTQYF; CDR3nt: TGTGCCAGCAGCTCAGAGCGGGAATACACAGATACGCAGTATTTT
abundance: -; len: 17; j_gene: TRBJ1-4; v_gene: TRBV7-8; d_gene: TRBD1; CDR3aa: CASSPRQGIGANEKLFF; CDR3nt: TGTGCCAGCAGCCCTCGACAGGGGATCGGGGCTAATGAAAAACTGTTTTTT
abundance: -; len: 18; j_gene: TRBJ2-5; v_gene: TRBV27; d_gene: TRBD1; CDR3aa: CASSLIGTGGEVVETQYF; CDR3nt: TGTGCCAGCAGTTTAATAGGGACAGGGGGCGAGGTTGTAGAGACCCAGTACTTC
abundance: -; len: 13; j_gene: TRBJ1-1; v_gene: TRBV19; d_gene: -; CDR3aa: CASSIPDEQEAFF; CDR3nt: TGTGCCAGTAGTATACCGGATGAACAAGAAGCTTTCTTT
abundance: -; len: 15; j_gene: TRBJ1-1; v_gene: TRBV10-3; d_gene: -; CDR3aa: CAISESRGGDTEAFF; CDR3nt: TGTGCCATCAGTGAGTCTCGGGGCGGGGACACTGAAGCTTTCTTT
abundance: -; len: 15; j_gene: TRBJ2-1; v_gene: TRBV15; d_gene: TRBD2; CDR3aa: CATQPGRAYYNEQFF; CDR3nt: TGTGCCACCCAGCCCGGGAGGGCCTACTACAATGAGCAGTTCTTC
abundance: -; len: 16; j_gene: TRBJ2-7; v_gene: TRBV10-3; d_gene: TRBD1; CDR3aa: CAISAFGQGVSYEQYF; CDR3nt: TGTGCCATCAGTGCATTTGGACAGGGGGTATCCTACGAGCAGTACTTC
abundance: -; len: 17; j_gene: TRBJ2-7; v_gene: TRBV11-2; d_gene: -; CDR3aa: CASSSPHLEGEGLEQYF; CDR3nt: TGTGCCAGCAGCTCCCCGCATTTGGAGGGAGAGGGGTTGGAGCAGTACTTC
abundance: -; len: 12; j_gene: TRBJ2-7; v_gene: TRBV7-9; d_gene: -; CDR3aa: CASSLVGYEQYF; CDR3nt: TGTGCCAGCAGCTTAGTAGGTTACGAGCAGTACTTC
abundance: -; len: 14; j_gene: TRBJ2-7; v_gene: TRBV10-1; d_gene: -; CDR3aa: CASSPGPIDYEQYF; CDR3nt: TGCGCCAGCAGTCCGGGACCTATAGACTACGAGCAGTACTTC